The text below deals with one T cell receptor beta chain. No antigen is known for it. Germline-derived CDR1 and CDR2 are LGHNT and FRNRAP. V was cut by 3 bases and J by 3 bases, with 11 bases left in between. CDR3 length equals 14 residues. The record originates from a study of blood T cells in healthy people across ages. Study-wide findings and caveats: Greater diversity and more naive CD4+ cells were seen in long-lived donors than in aged donors.

A second PCR of roughly 7 to 11 cycles used a sample-barcoded 5' primer and a J-beta primer mix. Via MiXCR, TCRdb re-called the 5' RACE reads, giving one row per CDR3 protein. The table includes around 620,000 distinct CDR3 sequences, 25% to 30% detected once. Every donor gave ten milliliters of peripheral blood. Isolated per sample were at least 7 million PBMCs. Sequenced input: blood. The source is a woman in her 70s in good health. The chain employs TRBV12-5 and TRBJ1-1; D ambiguous. CDR3 residues: CASGLNPMDTEAFF. The CDR3 nucleotides are TGTGCTAGTGGTTTAAACCCGATGGACACTGAAGCTTTCTTT.